This T cell receptor (beta chain) was recovered during a study of CD8+ T cells in alopecia areata. Study summary: Tofacitinib was given for 6 to 18 months, then stopped for 6 months. Findings and caveats of the study: Across lesional scalp, and particularly alopecia totalis/universalis, clonality surpassed that of normal scalp.

Germline V gene data show CDR1 as SEHNR and CDR2 as FQNEAQ (reference sequence). The V gene lost 5 bases and the J gene lost 0 bases, with 7 bases spanning the gap. The CDR3 contains 14 residues. Extraction and reverse transcription of RNA yielded cDNA as the sequencing template. Method: immunoSEQ multiplex PCR; TCRdb's copy keeps in-frame clones and lacks some. The data show 150,000 to 200,000 clones, around three fifths seen once. This clone occurred many times. The target antigen is unknown. The sample's treatment: oral pan-JAK inhibitor, 5-10 mg twice daily. The sample consisted of CD4+ T cells sorted from blood, taken around week 47, from a patient treated with tofacitinib. The source of this sequence is a human donor with alopecia areata. The chain uses TRBV7-9 and TRBJ1-4, with no clear D. For the CDR3, the DNA is TGTGCCAGCAGCACTCACCCAACTAATGAAAAACTGTTTTTT. It encodes CASSTHPTNEKLFF.